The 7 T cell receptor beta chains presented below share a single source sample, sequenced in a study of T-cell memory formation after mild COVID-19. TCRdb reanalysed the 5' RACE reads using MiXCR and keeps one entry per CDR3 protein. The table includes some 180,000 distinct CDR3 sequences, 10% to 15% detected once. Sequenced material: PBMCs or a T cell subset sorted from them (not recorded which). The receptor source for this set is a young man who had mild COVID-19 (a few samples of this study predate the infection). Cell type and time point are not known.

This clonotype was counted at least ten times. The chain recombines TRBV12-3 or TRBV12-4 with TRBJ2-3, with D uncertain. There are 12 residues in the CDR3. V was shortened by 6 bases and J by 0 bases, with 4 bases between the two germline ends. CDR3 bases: TGTGCCAGCAGGCCAAGCACAGATACGCAGTATTTT. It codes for CASRPSTDTQYF.

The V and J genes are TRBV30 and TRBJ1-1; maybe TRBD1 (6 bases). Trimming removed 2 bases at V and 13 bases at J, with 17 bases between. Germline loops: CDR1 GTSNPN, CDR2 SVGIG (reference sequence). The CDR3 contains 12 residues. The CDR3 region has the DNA TGTGCCTGGAGTAATGCCAGGGGCGGGGGTTTCTTT. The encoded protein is CAWSNARGGGFF.

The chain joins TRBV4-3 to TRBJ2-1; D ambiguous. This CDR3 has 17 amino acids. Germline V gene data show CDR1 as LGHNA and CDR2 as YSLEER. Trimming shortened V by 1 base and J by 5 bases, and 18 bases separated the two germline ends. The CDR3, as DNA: TGCGCCAGCAGCCAAGGGGTAGACTTCGATATACACAATGAGCAGTTCTTC. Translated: CASSQGVDFDIHNEQFF.

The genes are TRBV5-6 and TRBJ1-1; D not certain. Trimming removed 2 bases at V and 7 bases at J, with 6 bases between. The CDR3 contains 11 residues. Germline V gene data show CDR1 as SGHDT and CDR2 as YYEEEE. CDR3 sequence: CASSLRFEAFF. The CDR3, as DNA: TGTGCCAGCAGCTTACGGTTTGAAGCTTTCTTT.

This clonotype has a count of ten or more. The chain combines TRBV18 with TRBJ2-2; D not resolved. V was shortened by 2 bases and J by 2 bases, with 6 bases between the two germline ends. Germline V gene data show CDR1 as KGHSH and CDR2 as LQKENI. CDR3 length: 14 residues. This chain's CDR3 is CASSPSENTGELFF. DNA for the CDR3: TGTGCCAGCTCACCATCAGAAAACACCGGGGAGCTGTTTTTT.

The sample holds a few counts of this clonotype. CDR3 protein: CASSLGWGGYEQYF. CDR3 nucleotides: TGTGCCAGCAGCTTAGGCTGGGGCGGCTACGAGCAGTACTTC. The chain combines TRBV7-2 with TRBJ2-7, with D maybe TRBD1 (5 bases). The germline V gene encodes CDR1 SGHTA and CDR2 FQGNSA. The CDR3 length is 14 residues. The V end lost 1 base, the J end lost 3 bases, and 10 bases lay between the germline ends.

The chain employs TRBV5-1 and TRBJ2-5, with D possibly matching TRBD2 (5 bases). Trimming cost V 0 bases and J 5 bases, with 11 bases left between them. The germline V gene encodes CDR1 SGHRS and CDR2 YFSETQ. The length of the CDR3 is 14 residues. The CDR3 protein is CASSLAEGWETQYF. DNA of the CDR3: TGCGCCAGCAGCTTGGCCGAGGGTTGGGAGACCCAGTACTTC.